The 25 T cell receptor beta chains below were found in one sample sequenced in a study of identifying expanded T cells in peripheral blood. Clones were read by immunoSEQ multiplex PCR, and TCRdb kept only the in-frame ones, dropping some. The sample includes some 95,000 clones, 88% seen only once; the top ten take approximately 5.3%. The specimen was blood. All receptors derive from a person aged 18 to 70 in good health.

J is TRBJ2-2 and V is TRBV5-1; 8 nucleotides match TRBD1. CDR3 length: 15 amino acids. Per germline, CDR1 SGHRS and CDR2 YFSETQ. The J segment lost 0 bases and the V segment lost 7 bases, leaving 5 bases of the junction unmatched. The CDR3 coding sequence is TGCGCCAGCCAGGCAGGGGGCACGAACACCGGGGAGCTGTTTTTT. Protein: CASQAGGTNTGELFF.

V is TRBV6-5 and J is TRBJ2-2; D unresolved. The CDR3 extends over 14 amino acids. Trimming left V 0 bases short and J 3 bases short, with 5 bases between. The germline CDR1 and CDR2 sequences are MNHEY and SVGAGI. The CDR3 protein is CASSYSRDTGELFF. In DNA, the CDR3 is TGTGCCAGCAGTTACTCTAGGGACACCGGGGAGCTGTTTTTT.

CDR3 residues: CASSIGTGNQPQHF. The CDR3 DNA reads as TGTGCCAGTAGTATCGGGACGGGGAATCAGCCCCAGCATTTT. The rearrangement joins TRBV19 to TRBJ1-5; D might be TRBD1 (5 bases). Germline V CDR1 and CDR2: LNHDA, SQIVND (reference sequence). V lost 3 bases and J lost 4, with 10 bases in between. The CDR3 consists of 14 residues.

The genes are TRBV29-1 and TRBJ2-1; TRBD1 matches 10 bases. The V segment lost 7 bases and the J segment 6 bases; nucleotides outside the gene matches: 6. Per the germline V gene, CDR1 is SQVTM and CDR2 is ANQGSEA. This CDR3 is built from 13 residues. CDR3 nucleotides: TGCAGCGCTGCGACAGGGGGCTTCAATGAGCAGTTCTTC. This codes for CSAATGGFNEQFF.

The chain couples TRBV11-1 to TRBJ1-2, with D maybe TRBD1 (5 bases). V was pared by 2 bases and J by 4 bases, with 23 bases between. The CDR3 extends over 18 amino acids. The germline V gene encodes CDR1 SGHAT and CDR2 FQDESV (reference sequence). The CDR3 DNA reads as TGTGCCAGCAGCTTAATAGGCGGGGGACCCGCGCAGGGCTATGGCTACACCTTC. Translated, it gives CASSLIGGGPAQGYGYTF.

The chain employs TRBV5-1 and TRBJ1-2; the D gene is possibly TRBD1 (6 bases). Germline lookup yields CDR1 SGHRS and CDR2 YFSETQ. This CDR3 is built from 15 residues. The V end was cut by 0 bases, the J end by 3 bases, with 12 bases between. CDR3 region: CASSLGSQGHYGYTF. The CDR3 nucleotides are TGCGCCAGCAGCTTGGGGTCACAGGGTCACTATGGCTACACCTTC.

V gene TRBV19 combines with J gene TRBJ1-4; D is undetermined. This CDR3 contains 16 residues. Germline loops: CDR1 LNHDA, CDR2 SQIVND (reference sequence). V was clipped by 3 bases and J by 5 bases, with 16 bases between them. The CDR3 loop reads CASSIFRGEGNEKLFF. The CDR3 bases are TGTGCCAGTAGTATCTTCCGAGGTGAGGGCAATGAAAAACTGTTTTTT. The whole variable domain, remainder taken from reference TRBV19 and TRBJ1-4, is DGGITQSPKYLFRKEGQNVTLSCEQNLNHDAMYWYRQDPGQGLRLIYYSQIVNDFQKGDIAEGYSVSREKKESFPLTVTSAQKNPTAFYLCASSIFRGEGNEKLFFGSGTQLSVL.

This chain's CDR3 is CASSSGYDRNTEAFF. The CDR3 region has the DNA TGTGCCAGCAGCTCGGGCTATGACAGGAACACTGAAGCTTTCTTT. This sequence joins TRBV5-5 and TRBJ1-1; D perhaps matches TRBD1 (5 bases). V shed 3 bases and J shed 1 base, with 13 bases lying between them. This CDR3 has 15 residues. The germline V gene encodes CDR1 SGHKS and CDR2 YYEKEE (reference sequence).

The chain carries TRBV10-3 and TRBJ1-1, with unresolved D. CDR3 size: 14 residues. The germline CDR1 and CDR2 sequences are ENHRY and SYGVKD. Trimming shortened V by 2 bases and J by 1 base, and 8 bases separated the two germline ends. CDR3 DNA sequence: TGTGCCATCAGTGAGGGGATCCCGAACACTGAAGCTTTCTTT. It is translated as CAISEGIPNTEAFF.

V usage is TRBV7-3 and J usage is TRBJ1-6; 8 nucleotides match TRBD1. Germline loops: CDR1 SGHTA, CDR2 FQGTGA. This CDR3 is 15 amino acids long. With V trimmed by 8 bases and J by 4 bases, 7 bases remained unmatched. The CDR3, as DNA: TGTGCCAGCTCCCGGGACAGGAGTTATAATTCACCCCTCCACTTT. Residues: CASSRDRSYNSPLHF.

The V gene is TRBV30, the J gene TRBJ2-4; TRBD2 might be the D (6 bases). The CDR3 contains 14 residues. Trimming pared 4 bases from V and 8 bases from J, leaving 18 bases between. Per the germline V gene, CDR1 is GTSNPN and CDR2 is SVGIG (reference sequence). Here the CDR3 reads CAWTPWGERDIQYF. CDR3 bases: TGTGCCTGGACCCCTTGGGGGGAACGGGACATTCAGTACTTC.

The chain is built from TRBV5-6 and TRBJ1-5, with D perhaps matching TRBD1 (5 bases). Trimming pared 2 bases from V and 6 bases from J, leaving 15 bases between. The germline V gene encodes CDR1 SGHDT and CDR2 YYEEEE. This CDR3 has 15 residues. The CDR3 coding sequence is TGTGCCAGCAGCTTCCGGGGCGGGGGAGCTCAGCCCCAGCATTTT. Protein product: CASSFRGGGAQPQHF.

This chain connects TRBV7-2 to TRBJ1-2, with 9 nucleotides matching TRBD1. Germline V gene lookup returns CDR1 SGHTA and CDR2 FQGNSA. V trimming: 5 bases; J trimming: 6 bases; junction bases outside the gene matches: 4. This CDR3 contains 13 residues. CDR3 protein: CASSQGTGNGYTF. The DNA of the CDR3 is TGTGCCAGCAGCCAGGGGACAGGGAATGGCTACACCTTC.

The V call is TRBV14, the J call TRBJ1-1; D may be TRBD1 (5 bases). Germline V lookup: CDR1 SGHDN, CDR2 FVKESK. This CDR3 is 15 amino acids long. Trimming removed 3 bases at V and 5 bases at J, with 16 bases between. The CDR3 loop is CASSHLGVGGTEAFF. The CDR3 DNA sequence: TGTGCCAGCAGCCACCTGGGGGTGGGAGGGACTGAAGCTTTCTTT.

The chain links TRBV5-1 to TRBJ2-1, with 9 bases lining up with TRBD2. Germline CDR1 is SGHRS and CDR2 is YFSETQ. The J segment lost 3 bases and the V segment lost 4 bases, leaving 8 bases of the junction unmatched. CDR3 length equals 16 residues. The DNA for the CDR3 is TGCGCCAGCAGCGTCGATAGCGGGGGAATCTACAATGAGCAGTTCTTC. Translating it yields CASSVDSGGIYNEQFF. The full variable domain, with the rest looked up from reference TRBV5-1 and TRBJ2-1, is KAGVTQTPRYLIKTRGQQVTLSCSPISGHRSVSWYQQTPGQGLQFLFEYFSETQRNKGNFPGRFSGRQFSNSRSEMNVSTLELGDSALYLCASSVDSGGIYNEQFFGPGTRLTVL.

This chain links TRBV7-6 with TRBJ2-2, with D perhaps TRBD1 or TRBD2 (5 bases each). The CDR3 runs to 20 residues. CDR1 is SGHVS and CDR2 is FNYEAQ in the germline V gene. Deletions cut 1 base from V and 2 bases from J, with 23 bases between. As DNA, the CDR3 is TGTGCCAGCAGCTTAGTGGGGCCGGACGAGGGGATTGTAAACACCGGGGAGCTGTTTTTT. Its protein is CASSLVGPDEGIVNTGELFF. Combining the CDR3 with reference TRBV7-6 and TRBJ2-2 gives the whole variable domain GAGVSQSPRYKVTKRGQDVALRCDPISGHVSLYWYRQALGQGPEFLTYFNYEAQQDKSGLPNDRFSAERPEGSISTLTIQRTEQRDSAMYRCASSLVGPDEGIVNTGELFFGEGSRLTVL.

The chain recombines TRBV11-2 with TRBJ2-7; no clear D gene. This CDR3 comprises 11 residues. Between the trimmed V and J ends, which lost 1 base and 7 bases, there was a span of 5 bases. Germline-derived CDR1 and CDR2 are SGHAT and FQNNGV. The CDR3 sequence: CASSLGREQYF. The CDR3 region has the DNA TGTGCCAGCAGCTTAGGCAGGGAGCAGTACTTC.

The chain employs TRBV2 and TRBJ1-1; 9 nucleotides align to TRBD1. From germline, CDR1 is SNHLY and CDR2 FYNNEI. The trim removed 6 bases at V and 5 bases at J, leaving 7 bases unmatched. The CDR3 is 14 residues long. The CDR3 loop is CASRGDRELTEAFF. The CDR3 DNA sequence: TGTGCCAGCAGGGGGGACAGGGAGCTTACTGAAGCTTTCTTT. Supplemented by reference TRBV2 and TRBJ1-1, the full variable domain reads EPEVTQTPSHQVTQMGQEVILRCVPISNHLYFYWYRQILGQKVEFLVSFYNNEISEKSEIFDDQFSVERPDGSNFTLKIRSTKLEDSAMYFCASRGDRELTEAFFGQGTRLTVV.

This rearrangement joins TRBV7-7 to TRBJ1-1, with 7 bases lining up with TRBD1. This CDR3 region has 16 residues. Germline V gene data show CDR1 as SSHAT and CDR2 as FNYEAQ (reference sequence). V was clipped by 6 bases and J by 8 bases; unmatched bases: 18. CDR3 in DNA: TGTGCCAGCAGAGGTCGGGCGGACAGGCGAATAAAAGAAGCTTTCTTT. Translation: CASRGRADRRIKEAFF.

The chain has TRBV6-1 and TRBJ2-5, with D perhaps matching TRBD1 (5 bases). Per the germline V gene, CDR1 is MNHNS and CDR2 is SASEGT. Deletions cut 5 bases from V and 3 bases from J, with 7 bases between. This CDR3 spans 12 amino acids. The DNA for the CDR3 is TGTGCCAGCAGTACCAGGGAAGAGACCCAGTACTTC. Its translation: CASSTREETQYF.

V and J are TRBV19 and TRBJ2-7, with D perhaps TRBD1 (6 bases). Looked up from germline, CDR1 is LNHDA and CDR2 is SQIVND (reference sequence). The CDR3 consists of 15 residues. Trimming stripped 4 bases from V and 0 bases from J, with 13 bases between. The CDR3 reads CASSTRKTGSYEQYF. The CDR3 nucleotides read TGTGCCAGTAGTACGCGAAAGACAGGCTCCTACGAGCAGTACTTC. Full variable domain (remainder filled in from reference TRBV19 and TRBJ2-7): DGGITQSPKYLFRKEGQNVTLSCEQNLNHDAMYWYRQDPGQGLRLIYYSQIVNDFQKGDIAEGYSVSREKKESFPLTVTSAQKNPTAFYLCASSTRKTGSYEQYFGPGTRLTVT.

V usage is TRBV4-1 and J usage is TRBJ2-5; weak D call: TRBD2 (6 bases). The ends were cut back, 4 bases at V and 0 bases at J, with 15 bases in the middle. The CDR3 runs to 16 residues. Germline V gives CDR1 MGHRA, CDR2 YSYEKL. Here the CDR3 DNA reads TGCGCCAGCAGCCCCTTTGGGGGAGGCAACCAAGAGACCCAGTACTTC. Translating gives CASSPFGGGNQETQYF.

This chain uses TRBV18 with TRBJ2-2; no firm D call. The CDR3 length is 11 residues. V lost 2 bases, J lost 5 bases, and 0 bases lay in between. Per germline, CDR1 KGHSH and CDR2 LQKENI. CDR3 amino acids: CASSPTGELFF. The CDR3 DNA reads TGTGCCAGCTCACCAACCGGGGAGCTGTTTTTT.

The V and J genes are TRBV5-1 and TRBJ2-7; D perhaps matches TRBD2 (5 bases). The CDR3 contains 17 residues. The germline CDR1 and CDR2 sequences are SGHRS and YFSETQ. V was clipped by 1 base and J by 2 bases, with 19 bases between them. The CDR3 region is CASSLWQLSGVAYEQYF. CDR3 bases: TGCGCCAGCAGCTTGTGGCAACTAAGCGGTGTTGCCTACGAGCAGTACTTC. Full variable domain (missing parts from reference TRBV5-1 and TRBJ2-7): KAGVTQTPRYLIKTRGQQVTLSCSPISGHRSVSWYQQTPGQGLQFLFEYFSETQRNKGNFPGRFSGRQFSNSRSEMNVSTLELGDSALYLCASSLWQLSGVAYEQYFGPGTRLTVT.

This clone has just one count. This chain uses TRBV6-5 with TRBJ1-2, with D perhaps matching TRBD1 (6 bases). V lost 6 bases and J 8 bases, leaving 19 bases between the germline ends. Germline-derived CDR1 and CDR2 are MNHEY and SVGAGI. The CDR3 contains 14 residues. CDR3 region: CASSSRGGLEGYTF. The CDR3 nucleotides read TGTGCCAGCAGCTCCAGGGGAGGTCTGGAGGGCTACACCTTC.